This entry lists 17 T cell receptor beta chains sequenced from one sample in a study of a mutant IDH1 vaccine in newly diagnosed glioma. Libraries were prepared by immunoSEQ multiplex PCR; TCRdb keeps only in-frame clonotypes and omits some of them. The sample has some 80,000 clones, approximately 85% seen once. Described time point: week 23, last vaccination. It was 300 ug of mutant IDH1 20-mer peptide that made up each vaccine dose, given with topical imiquimod. Antigens of these TCRs are unknown. Sequenced material: PBMCs, taken from a glioma patient whose treatment included an IDH1 peptide vaccine. These receptor sequences come from a woman aged 50 to 60 with glioma.

This sequence joins TRBV10-2 and TRBJ2-7, with TRBD1 as a possible D gene (6 bases). Germline V gene lookup returns CDR1 WSHSY and CDR2 SAAADI. This CDR3 spans 15 amino acids. V shed 2 bases and J shed 5 bases, with 16 bases lying between them. CDR3: CASSEPTGPRDEQYF. The CDR3 nucleotides are TGCGCCAGCAGTGAGCCGACAGGTCCACGGGACGAGCAGTACTTC.

This chain connects TRBV5-5 to TRBJ2-7, with 8 bases lining up with TRBD2. Germline loops: CDR1 SGHKS, CDR2 YYEKEE (reference sequence). Trimming at V came to 1 base and at J to 5 bases, leaving 17 bases not matched to a gene. This CDR3 spans 18 amino acids. The CDR3 region has the DNA TGTGCCAGCAGCTTGAGGCAGACCACCGCGGGAGGTTTCCACGAGCAGTACTTC. It is translated as CASSLRQTTAGGFHEQYF.

The chain is built from TRBV7-9 and TRBJ1-4, with no clear D. The CDR3 runs 14 residues. With 1 base removed from V and 6 bases from J, the gap between germline ends came to 9 bases. Germline V gene sequence: CDR1 SEHNR, CDR2 FQNEAQ (reference sequence). CDR3 bases: TGTGCCAGCAGCTTAGGCGGAGGTGATGAAAAACTGTTTTTT. This codes for CASSLGGGDEKLFF. Together with reference TRBV7-9 and TRBJ1-4, the CDR3 gives the full variable domain: DTGVSQNPRHKITKRGQNVTFRCDPISEHNRLYWYRQTLGQGPEFLTYFQNEAQLEKSRLLSDRFSAERPKGSFSTLEIQRTEQGDSAMYLCASSLGGGDEKLFFGSGTQLSVL.

The rearrangement uses TRBV5-1 and TRBJ2-7; 9 bases are a match to TRBD1. Losses at the gene ends were 4 bases for V and 5 bases for J; bases not matched to a gene: 10. The CDR3 is made up of 15 amino acids. Germline V gene lookup returns CDR1 SGHRS and CDR2 YFSETQ. The CDR3 is CASSPGHDRGNEQYF. DNA of the CDR3: TGCGCCAGCAGCCCGGGTCATGACAGGGGGAACGAGCAGTACTTC.

In this sample, this clone turned up a few times. The CDR3 sequence is CASSPGQVNTEAFF. The CDR3 nucleotides are TGCGCCAGCAGTCCGGGACAGGTGAACACTGAAGCTTTCTTT. V gene TRBV10-1 combines with J gene TRBJ1-1, with 8 positions matching TRBD1. Trimming at V came to 5 bases and at J to 0 bases, leaving 2 bases not matched to a gene. In germline, CDR1 is WNHNN, CDR2 SYGVQD (reference sequence). The CDR3 sequence is 14 residues long.

The chain has TRBV4-1 and TRBJ2-5; no reliable D call. Trimming removed 0 bases at V and 2 bases at J, with 16 bases between. This CDR3 is 17 amino acids long. Germline V gene data show CDR1 as MGHRA and CDR2 as YSYEKL. Written as DNA, the CDR3 is TGCGCCAGCAGCCAAGATCAAGCCGGCCGCACTCAAGAGACCCAGTACTTC. It codes for CASSQDQAGRTQETQYF.

This sequence joins TRBV12-5 and TRBJ2-2, with D possibly matching TRBD2 (5 bases). Germline assignment: CDR1 LGHNT and CDR2 FRNRAP. This CDR3 region has 17 residues. V was trimmed by 6 bases and J by 0 bases, leaving 17 bases between them. For the CDR3, the DNA is TGTGCTAGTGGCGTAAGGACTGCTCCATCGAACACCGGGGAGCTGTTTTTT. Translation gives CASGVRTAPSNTGELFF.

This clone was seen a single time. The V call is TRBV7-2, the J call TRBJ2-5; a weak D match, TRBD2 (6 bases). V shed 4 bases and J shed 2 bases, with 17 bases lying between them. This CDR3 has 16 residues. The germline CDR1 and CDR2 sequences are SGHTA and FQGNSA. The CDR3 loop reads CASSYGRQRRQETQYF. The CDR3 DNA reads TGTGCCAGCAGCTACGGGAGACAGCGGAGGCAAGAGACCCAGTACTTC.

V gene TRBV28 combines with J gene TRBJ1-3, with D uncertain. The CDR3 consists of 15 residues. Germline V gives CDR1 MDHEN, CDR2 SYDVKM. V was pared by 3 bases and J by 0 bases, with 9 bases between. The CDR3 sequence is CASSFPASSGNTIYF. The DNA for the CDR3 is TGTGCCAGCAGTTTCCCAGCGAGCTCTGGAAACACCATATATTTT. The full variable domain, completed using reference TRBV28 and TRBJ1-3, is DVKVTQSSRYLVKRTGEKVFLECVQDMDHENMFWYRQDPGLGLRLIYFSYDVKMKEKGDIPEGYSVSREKKERFSLILESASTNQTSMYLCASSFPASSGNTIYFGEGSWLTVV.

This chain uses TRBV15 with TRBJ2-6; D not certain. CDR1 is LNHNV, CDR2 YYDKDF, per germline (reference sequence). V was clipped by 1 base and J by 2 bases, with 15 bases between them. This CDR3 region has 18 residues. The CDR3 loop is CATSRGPQRTPGANVLTF. The CDR3 bases are TGTGCCACCAGCAGAGGACCACAAAGAACACCTGGGGCCAACGTCCTGACTTTC.

This clone was counted between two and nine times. The rearrangement uses TRBV12-5 and TRBJ1-2; D gene ambiguous. Germline V gives CDR1 LGHNT, CDR2 FRNRAP. This CDR3 spans 13 amino acids. Trimming shortened V by 5 bases and J by 8 bases, and 15 bases separated the two germline ends. The CDR3 region has the DNA TGTGCTAGTGGTCCCCACGCCACTCGGGGCTACACCTTC. Translating it yields CASGPHATRGYTF.

The genes are TRBV5-1 and TRBJ1-4; a weak D match, TRBD1 (6 bases). CDR3 length: 16 residues. Germline loops: CDR1 SGHRS, CDR2 YFSETQ. The V gene lost 0 bases and the J gene lost 3 bases, with 12 bases spanning the gap. Here the CDR3 reads CASSLDPQGANEKLFF. The CDR3 nucleotides are TGCGCCAGCAGCTTGGACCCACAGGGTGCTAATGAAAAACTGTTTTTT.

The rearrangement joins TRBV10-3 to TRBJ1-5, with D unresolved. The germline V and J ends were trimmed by 0 bases and 6 bases, with 6 bases remaining between them. The CDR3 runs to 13 residues. CDR1 is ENHRY and CDR2 is SYGVKD in the germline V gene. This chain's CDR3 is CAISESIAQPQHF. The CDR3 nucleotides read TGTGCCATCAGTGAGTCGATCGCTCAGCCCCAGCATTTT.

The V call is TRBV29-1, the J call TRBJ1-1, with a tentative D call TRBD1 (5 bases). The CDR3 contains 12 residues. Between the trimmed V and J ends, which lost 3 bases and 6 bases, there was a span of 11 bases. From germline, CDR1 is SQVTM and CDR2 ANQGSEA. The CDR3 here is CSVDSRGAEAFF. CDR3 coding DNA: TGCAGCGTTGATTCTCGGGGGGCTGAAGCTTTCTTT.

The chain has TRBV5-1 and TRBJ2-7; no definite D call. The V gene's germline CDR1 is SGHRS and CDR2 YFSETQ. This CDR3 comprises 15 residues. Trimming removed 0 bases at V and 3 bases at J, with 13 bases between. The CDR3 here is CASSLDVRIDYEQYF. DNA of the CDR3: TGCGCCAGCAGCTTGGATGTCAGGATCGACTACGAGCAGTACTTC.

The V gene is TRBV7-9, the J gene TRBJ1-2, with D unclear. The length of the CDR3 is 16 residues. Trimming took 5 bases from V and 0 from J, leaving 16 bases between them. Germline values: CDR1 SEHNR, CDR2 FQNEAQ (reference sequence). DNA for the CDR3: TGTGCCAGCAGCCCGGCTGGGAGGCCCGCTAACTATGGCTACACCTTC. Its translation is CASSPAGRPANYGYTF.

V usage is TRBV19 and J usage is TRBJ2-1; 11 nucleotides align to TRBD2. The CDR3 contains 17 residues. Germline V gene lookup returns CDR1 LNHDA and CDR2 SQIVND (reference sequence). Trimming took 7 bases from V and 6 from J; bases not matched to a gene: 14. In DNA, the CDR3 is TGTGCCAGTAAAGGCATCCCCCTTAGCGGGAGGGCCAATGAGCAGTTCTTC. Encoded protein: CASKGIPLSGRANEQFF.